This paragraph reports one T cell receptor (beta chain). The clone's antigen remains unknown. Base qualities are missing; no much larger clone stands one base away. Because the library targeted alpha chains, this beta chain is an off-target read whose size means little. This specimen belongs to a study of spatial heterogeneity in lung cancer (dated by TCRdb to about 2019). At the level of the whole study: More beta-chain than alpha-chain transcripts were consistently detected, likely reflecting higher beta-chain transcript abundance. TCR transcript counts in tumor regions correlated strongly with a T cell transcriptional module score from matched bulk RNA-seq. In the raw uncorrected reads, each unique combination of TCR and UMI appeared on average more than ten times. In non-small cell lung cancer, the study quantitatively compared TCR alpha and beta repertoires across several tumor regions, matched nontumor lung, and blood. The study linked features of the TCR repertoire to counts of nonsynonymous mutations, which were determined by whole-exome sequencing of tumor tissue. Both alpha and beta chains were TCR-sequenced in samples taken at surgery, namely 220 tumor regions, 62 to 70 matched nontumor lung samples and just over 55 PBMC samples.

The time point label, as the study defines it: sample taken at primary tumor resection. Donors were approximately 72 patients with early-stage, untreated non-small cell lung cancer from the lung TRACERx cohort. For TCR sequencing, whole RNA was extracted from tumor and nontumor lung tissue, or from cryopreserved PBMC samples, and no cell sorting was done. Only patients with enough RNA available from two or more tumor regions were chosen for TCR sequencing. Tumor and adjacent nontumor lung specimens were reviewed by a lung pathologist before selection. V is reduced by 8 bases and J by 3 bases, leaving a spacing of 14 bases between them. Taken from cysteine to phenylalanine, the CDR3 has 14 residues. Only the CDR3 region is kept as DNA, spanning 42 bases read in frame from base 1. The germline V gene provides CDR1 MNHEY and CDR2 SVGEGT. The method was 5' RACE. The sequencing machine was a NextSeq 500. In the TCR library protocol, a unique molecular identifier was attached to each TCR cDNA molecule so that PCR and sequencing errors could be corrected. The source study handled its data this way. TCR identification, UMI-based error correction and CDR3 extraction were performed with Decombinator tools. TCRs above a frequency of 2 per 1,000, corresponding to the top 1% of the tumor frequency distribution, were defined as expanded. Expanded tumor TCRs statistically deemed absent (corrected P<0.05) from at least one tumor region were classed as regional, and all other expanded tumor TCRs were classed as ubiquitous. Renyi diversity was calculated using the R vegan package after each repertoire was subsampled 100 times to 5,000 TCRs. CDR3 similarity networks were constructed using string-kernel similarity of amino acid triplets, with links drawn between CDR3s whose pairwise similarity was above 0.82. TCRdb reran the public reads through fastp at Q25 and MiXCR, keeping productive beta chains. Rows merge per CDR3 protein into single entries with the most common DNA and genes. The V and J calls and clone size come from TCRdb's table, not from the authors' own analysis. The sample contains approximately 16,000 distinct CDR3 sequences, 6% to 7% of them found a single time. The ten largest clones add up to less than 20% of the sample.

Broad study findings and their caveats: TCR-seq coverage of tumor T cells was estimated to be only approximately 7% for alpha chains and 13% for beta chains. A correlation was observed between the number of expanded intratumoral alpha and beta TCRs and the tumor nonsynonymous mutation count. Counts of ubiquitous and regional expanded TCRs were found to correlate with counts of ubiquitous and regional nonsynonymous mutations, respectively. Additional single-cell paired TCR alpha and beta sequencing was considered necessary to confirm, at a functional level, the hypothesis that regional TCRs recognize regional mutations.

The material was lung tumor tissue, obtained at surgery. This TCR was sampled from a female donor with early-stage non-small cell lung cancer. The V and J segments used are TRBV6-2 or TRBV6-3 and TRBJ1-5, with an unclear D gene assignment. The encoded CDR3 is CASCFDTANQPQHF. The DNA sequence is given as TGTGCCAGCTGTTTTGACACGGCCAATCAGCCCCAGCATTTT.